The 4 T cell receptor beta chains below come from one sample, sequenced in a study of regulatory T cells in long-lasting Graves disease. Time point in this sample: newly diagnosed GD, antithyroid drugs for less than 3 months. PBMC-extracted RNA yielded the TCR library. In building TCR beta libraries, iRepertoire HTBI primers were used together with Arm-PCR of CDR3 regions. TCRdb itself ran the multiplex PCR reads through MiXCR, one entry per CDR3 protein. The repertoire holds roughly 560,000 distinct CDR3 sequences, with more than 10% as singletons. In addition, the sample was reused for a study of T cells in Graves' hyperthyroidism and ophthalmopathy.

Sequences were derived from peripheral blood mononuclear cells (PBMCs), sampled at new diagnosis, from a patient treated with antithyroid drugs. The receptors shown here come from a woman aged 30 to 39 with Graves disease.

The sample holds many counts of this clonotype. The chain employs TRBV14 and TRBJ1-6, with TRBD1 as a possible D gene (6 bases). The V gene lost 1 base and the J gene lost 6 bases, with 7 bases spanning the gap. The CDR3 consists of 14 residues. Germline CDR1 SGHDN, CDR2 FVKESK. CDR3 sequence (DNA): TGTGCCAGCAGCCAAGGGACAGCTAATTCACCCCTCCACTTT. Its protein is CASSQGTANSPLHF.

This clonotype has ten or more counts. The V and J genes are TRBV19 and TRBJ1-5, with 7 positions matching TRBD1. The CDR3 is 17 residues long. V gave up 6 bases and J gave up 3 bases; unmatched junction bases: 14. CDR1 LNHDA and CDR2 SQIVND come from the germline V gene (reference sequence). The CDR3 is CASRNRPGTVDNQPQHF. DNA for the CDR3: TGTGCCAGTAGAAACCGCCCCGGGACAGTGGACAATCAGCCCCAGCATTTT.

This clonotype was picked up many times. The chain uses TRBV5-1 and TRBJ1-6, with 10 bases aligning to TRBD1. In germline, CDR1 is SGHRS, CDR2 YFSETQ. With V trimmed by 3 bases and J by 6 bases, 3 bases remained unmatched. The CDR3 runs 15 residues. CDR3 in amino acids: CASSWDRGSNSPLHF. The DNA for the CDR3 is TGCGCCAGCAGCTGGGACAGGGGAAGTAATTCACCCCTCCACTTT.

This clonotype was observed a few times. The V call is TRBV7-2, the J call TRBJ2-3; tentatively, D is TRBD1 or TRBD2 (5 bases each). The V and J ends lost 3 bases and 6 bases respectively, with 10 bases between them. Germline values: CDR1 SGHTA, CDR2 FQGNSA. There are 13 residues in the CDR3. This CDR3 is CASSLAEGDTQYF. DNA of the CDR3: TGTGCCAGCAGCTTGGCCGAGGGGGATACGCAGTATTTT.